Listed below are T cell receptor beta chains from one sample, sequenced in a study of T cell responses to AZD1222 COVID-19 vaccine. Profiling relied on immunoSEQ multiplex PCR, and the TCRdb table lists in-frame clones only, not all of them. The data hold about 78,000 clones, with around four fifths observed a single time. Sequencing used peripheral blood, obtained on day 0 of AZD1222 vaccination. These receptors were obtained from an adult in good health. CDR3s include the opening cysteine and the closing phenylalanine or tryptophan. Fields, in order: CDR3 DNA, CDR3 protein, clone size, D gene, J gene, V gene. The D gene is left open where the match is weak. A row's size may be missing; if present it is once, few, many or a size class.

CDR3 DNA: TGTGCCAGTAGTATCGTGAGCCTAGGGAGTGGCTACACCTTC
CDR3 protein: CASSIVSLGSGYTF
clone size: few
D gene: -
J gene: TRBJ1-2
V gene: TRBV19

CDR3 DNA: TGTGCCAGTAGTGACAGAACCAGCTCCTATAATTCACCCCTCCACTTT
CDR3 protein: CASSDRTSSYNSPLHF
clone size: -
D gene: -
J gene: TRBJ1-6
V gene: TRBV19

CDR3 DNA: TGTGCCAGCAGCCAAGCGGAAGGGGAAACAGATACGCAGTATTTT
CDR3 protein: CASSQAEGETDTQYF
clone size: -
D gene: -
J gene: TRBJ2-3
V gene: TRBV4-2

CDR3 DNA: TGCGCCCGCGAGACCGGGACAGGTAATTCACCCCTCCACTTT
CDR3 protein: CARETGTGNSPLHF
clone size: once
D gene: TRBD1
J gene: TRBJ1-6
V gene: TRBV10-1

CDR3 DNA: TGTGCCAGCAGCTTAGTTGGGGTGGAGACCCAGTACTTC
CDR3 protein: CASSLVGVETQYF
clone size: few
D gene: -
J gene: TRBJ2-5
V gene: TRBV7-2

CDR3 DNA: TGCGCCAGCAGTGATCAGGGTCCAGGTGGCTACACCTTC
CDR3 protein: CASSDQGPGGYTF
clone size: -
D gene: -
J gene: TRBJ1-2
V gene: TRBV10-1

CDR3 DNA: TGTGCCACCAGCAGCGACCCCAACCAGCCCCAGCATTTT
CDR3 protein: CATSSDPNQPQHF
clone size: -
D gene: -
J gene: TRBJ1-5
V gene: TRBV15

CDR3 DNA: TGTGCCAGCAGCCTCGGGACGGGCCCTAGGCATTTT
CDR3 protein: CASSLGTGPRHF
clone size: -
D gene: -
J gene: TRBJ1-5
V gene: TRBV6-6

CDR3 DNA: TGTGCCAGCAGCCAAGGACAGGGTCCCTACGAGCAGTACTTC
CDR3 protein: CASSQGQGPYEQYF
clone size: -
D gene: TRBD1
J gene: TRBJ2-7
V gene: TRBV3-1/TRBV3-2

CDR3 DNA: TGTGCCAGCAGCCCATGGGTGTACGTGGGGCAGTTCTTC
CDR3 protein: CASSPWVYVGQFF
clone size: -
D gene: -
J gene: TRBJ2-1
V gene: TRBV14

CDR3 DNA: TGTGCCAGCAGCCAGGCCCCTAGGACGTATACGCAGTATTTT
CDR3 protein: CASSQAPRTYTQYF
clone size: -
D gene: -
J gene: TRBJ2-3
V gene: TRBV7-2

CDR3 DNA: TGTGCCAGCAGCCCCACCAATGAGCAGTTCTTC
CDR3 protein: CASSPTNEQFF
clone size: -
D gene: -
J gene: TRBJ2-1
V gene: TRBV12-3/TRBV12-4

CDR3 DNA: TGTGCCAGTAGTATAGATCTCGCAGGGGGCGCAGGTGGCTACACCTTC
CDR3 protein: CASSIDLAGGAGGYTF
clone size: -
D gene: TRBD1
J gene: TRBJ1-2
V gene: TRBV19

CDR3 DNA: TGTGCCAGCAGTCGTCGGGCCGCCATTTGGGGCTACACCTTC
CDR3 protein: CASSRRAAIWGYTF
clone size: -
D gene: -
J gene: TRBJ1-2
V gene: TRBV5-6

CDR3 DNA: TGTGCCAGCAGCTTAGTATATACGGGGGCGTTGGAAGCCAAAAACATTCAGTACTTC
CDR3 protein: CASSLVYTGALEAKNIQYF
clone size: -
D gene: -
J gene: TRBJ2-4
V gene: TRBV7-2

CDR3 DNA: TGTGCCGGGGGCAAAGGGCTTCATGGCTACACCTTC
CDR3 protein: CAGGKGLHGYTF
clone size: -
D gene: -
J gene: TRBJ1-2
V gene: TRBV2

CDR3 DNA: TGTGCCAGCAGTAAGGGTACAGGGATTCAGCCCCAGCATTTT
CDR3 protein: CASSKGTGIQPQHF
clone size: -
D gene: -
J gene: TRBJ1-5
V gene: TRBV2

CDR3 DNA: TGTGCCAGTAGTATTGGGGAACGCACTGGCTACACCTTC
CDR3 protein: CASSIGERTGYTF
clone size: -
D gene: -
J gene: TRBJ1-2
V gene: TRBV19

CDR3 DNA: TGTGCCAGCAGCCATACCTCAGGGACCTACGAGCAGTACTTC
CDR3 protein: CASSHTSGTYEQYF
clone size: -
D gene: -
J gene: TRBJ2-7
V gene: TRBV4-2

CDR3 DNA: TGTGCCAGCGCGACCTTCCCAGTTTCCACCGGGGAGCTGTTTTTT
CDR3 protein: CASATFPVSTGELFF
clone size: -
D gene: -
J gene: TRBJ2-2
V gene: TRBV2

CDR3 DNA: TGTGCCAGCAGTACGACAGGGGGAGGCAATCAGCCCCAGCATTTT
CDR3 protein: CASSTTGGGNQPQHF
clone size: few
D gene: TRBD1
J gene: TRBJ1-5
V gene: TRBV6-5

CDR3 DNA: TGTGCCAGCAGCTTAGCGGTGGGGTCTAATGAAAAACTGTTTTTT
CDR3 protein: CASSLAVGSNEKLFF
clone size: -
D gene: -
J gene: TRBJ1-4
V gene: TRBV7-9

CDR3 DNA: TGTGCCAGCAGCAAAACCTACGAGCAGTACTTC
CDR3 protein: CASSKTYEQYF
clone size: -
D gene: -
J gene: TRBJ2-7
V gene: TRBV6-5

CDR3 DNA: TGCGCCAGCAGCCAAGATGCCAGGGGGGGCAATCAGCCCCAGCATTTT
CDR3 protein: CASSQDARGGNQPQHF
clone size: -
D gene: TRBD1
J gene: TRBJ1-5
V gene: TRBV4-3

CDR3 DNA: TGCGCCAGCAGTCACCAACAGGGTCCCGACGTCCTGACTTTC
CDR3 protein: CASSHQQGPDVLTF
clone size: -
D gene: -
J gene: TRBJ2-6
V gene: TRBV23-1

CDR3 DNA: TGTGCCAGCAGCCTTCCTAGTTCCGGTGAGACCCAGTACTTC
CDR3 protein: CASSLPSSGETQYF
clone size: -
D gene: -
J gene: TRBJ2-5
V gene: TRBV7-2

CDR3 DNA: TGTGCCAGCAGCAAAGGGAGGAGAGGGCCGTTTAATAATTTCTTC
CDR3 protein: CASSKGRRGPFNNFF
clone size: -
D gene: -
J gene: TRBJ2-1
V gene: TRBV21-1

CDR3 DNA: TGCAGCGTCACAGGGGGATTGAACACCGGGGAGCTGTTTTTT
CDR3 protein: CSVTGGLNTGELFF
clone size: -
D gene: TRBD1
J gene: TRBJ2-2
V gene: TRBV29-1

CDR3 DNA: TGTGCCAGCAGTTTAGGAGTGAATGAGCAGTTCTTC
CDR3 protein: CASSLGVNEQFF
clone size: -
D gene: -
J gene: TRBJ2-1
V gene: TRBV12-3/TRBV12-4

CDR3 DNA: TGTGCCAGCAGCGGTAGACCGGGACAGGCGGGGTGGGAGCGAGAGACCCAGTACTTC
CDR3 protein: CASSGRPGQAGWERETQYF
clone size: -
D gene: TRBD1
J gene: TRBJ2-5
V gene: TRBV9

CDR3 DNA: TGTGCCAGTAGTATAAGGGGGCTGTATGGCTACACCTTC
CDR3 protein: CASSIRGLYGYTF
clone size: -
D gene: TRBD1
J gene: TRBJ1-2
V gene: TRBV19

CDR3 DNA: TGTGCCAGTAGTACCTATCCAGGCCAGAACACTGAAGCTTTCTTT
CDR3 protein: CASSTYPGQNTEAFF
clone size: -
D gene: -
J gene: TRBJ1-1
V gene: TRBV19

CDR3 DNA: TGTGCCAGTAGTAGAACCGCAAAGAACACTGAAGCTTTCTTT
CDR3 protein: CASSRTAKNTEAFF
clone size: -
D gene: -
J gene: TRBJ1-1
V gene: TRBV19

CDR3 DNA: TGTGCCAGCAGCTTTCGACAGGGGGCAAATTCACCCCTCCACTTT
CDR3 protein: CASSFRQGANSPLHF
clone size: -
D gene: TRBD1
J gene: TRBJ1-6
V gene: TRBV11-2

CDR3 DNA: TGTGCCAGCAGCGTAGCAGCGACTTACCAAGAGACCCAGTACTTC
CDR3 protein: CASSVAATYQETQYF
clone size: few
D gene: -
J gene: TRBJ2-5
V gene: TRBV9

CDR3 DNA: TGTGCCAGCAGCTTACTTGGGACAGGCTGGACGGCAACTAATGAAAAACTGTTTTTT
CDR3 protein: CASSLLGTGWTATNEKLFF
clone size: few
D gene: TRBD1
J gene: TRBJ1-4
V gene: TRBV5-5

CDR3 DNA: TGCGCCAGCAGCTTGGCCCTGATCCAAGAGACCCAGTACTTC
CDR3 protein: CASSLALIQETQYF
clone size: -
D gene: -
J gene: TRBJ2-5
V gene: TRBV5-1

CDR3 DNA: TGTGCCACCTCCGGGACAAACTTACCCACCGGGGAGCTGTTTTTT
CDR3 protein: CATSGTNLPTGELFF
clone size: -
D gene: -
J gene: TRBJ2-2
V gene: TRBV19

CDR3 DNA: TGCAGCGTTGCTCCCCAGGCATCCTACGAGCAGTACTTC
CDR3 protein: CSVAPQASYEQYF
clone size: -
D gene: -
J gene: TRBJ2-7
V gene: TRBV29-1

CDR3 DNA: TGTGCCAGCTCACAGAGCCTCCCCTGGAGGACAGGCCCTAATAATTCACCCCTCCACTTT
CDR3 protein: CASSQSLPWRTGPNNSPLHF
clone size: -
D gene: TRBD1
J gene: TRBJ1-6
V gene: TRBV18

CDR3 DNA: TGTGCCAGCAGCTGGGGGGACACTGAAGCTTTCTTT
CDR3 protein: CASSWGDTEAFF
clone size: -
D gene: -
J gene: TRBJ1-1
V gene: TRBV3-1/TRBV3-2

CDR3 DNA: TGTGCCAGTAGTATTGCCGGGACAGGGGTTCAGGGAAATTCACCCCTCCACTTT
CDR3 protein: CASSIAGTGVQGNSPLHF
clone size: -
D gene: TRBD1
J gene: TRBJ1-6
V gene: TRBV19